This TCR beta chain emerged from a study of breast tumors, draining lymph nodes, adjacent tissues. Study-level results: The lymph node origin of tumor T cells was framed as consistent with a hypothesis, not demonstrated.

Breast cancer patients provided tissue from their axillary draining lymph nodes. TCRdb redid the calling of the multiplex PCR reads with MiXCR, one entry per CDR3 protein. This sample has some 230,000 distinct CDR3 sequences; around 35% occur once, and the top ten carry over 3.5%. The sample holds many counts of this clonotype. Its cognate antigen is unknown. V was cut by 1 base and J by 0 bases, with 16 bases left in between. The length of the CDR3 is 16 residues. CDR1 and CDR2 from the germline V gene are DFQATT and SNEGSKA (reference sequence). Sequences were obtained from axillary lymph node tissue. The clonotype comes from a female donor with breast cancer. Some clones in this sample may be carry-over from other donors' samples. The chain employs TRBV20-1 and TRBJ2-7; maybe TRBD2 (5 bases). CDR3 residues: CSARGFSESVSYEQYF. Written as DNA, the CDR3 is TGCAGTGCTAGAGGCTTTAGCGAATCCGTCTCCTACGAGCAGTACTTC.